Described below is a single TCR beta chain sequence and its context. The data are from a study of blood T cell repertoires in COVID-19. Study context: Material from acute and convalescent COVID-19 was sourced from the United States, Italy and Spain. PBMCs, B-cell-depleted T cells, or T cells were the source of the cDNA or gDNA that made up the material.

As originally analysed: Using reference gene primer amplification, nucleated cell counts were estimated. The table came from immunoSEQ multiplex PCR; TCRdb's copy has only in-frame clones and leaves some out. D and trimming come from the DNA, and the V and J calls and clone size come from that table. The sample has 95,000 to 150,000 clones, about 80% seen once. Germline CDR1 and CDR2: LNHDA and SQIVND (reference sequence). This CDR3 is 14 amino acids long. V was clipped by 7 bases and J by 4 bases, with 14 bases between them. The specimen was peripheral blood. The sequence came from a woman aged 45 to 65 with acute or convalescent COVID-19. The rearrangement links TRBV19 to TRBJ1-5; D is possibly TRBD1 (5 bases). CDR3 sequence: CASKEGGENQPQHF. CDR3 DNA: TGTGCCAGTAAAGAGGGAGGGGAAAATCAGCCCCAGCATTTT.